This entry is about one T cell receptor beta chain. Its target is not known. Profiled with immunoSEQ multiplex PCR; TCRdb holds only in-frame clones, not every one. Altogether about 82,000 clones are present, roughly 89% being singletons, with the ten largest covering around 7%. The source of the sample is a study of identifying expanded T cells in peripheral blood. The V gene's germline CDR1 is PRHDT and CDR2 FYEKMQ (reference sequence). The CDR3 length is 18 residues. V shed 6 bases, J shed 1 base, and the junction held 16 bases outside the gene matches. Findings and caveats of the study: Clone count variance between roughly 2-week samples rose with total template count.

The origin of this receptor is a person aged 18 to 70 in good health. Sequencing was performed on blood. The chain couples TRBV13 to TRBJ1-2; 8 bases fit TRBD1. The CDR3 nucleotides are TGTGCCAGCAGTTCGGGGGTCGTCCGACAGGGGATTAACTATGGCTACACCTTC. Protein product: CASSSGVVRQGINYGYTF.